The clone carrying this T cell receptor beta chain was picked up many times. This sample is part of a study of immune heterogeneity within non-small cell lung tumors. CDR1 and CDR2 from the germline V gene are MNHEY and SVGEGT. Trimming at V came to 6 bases and at J to 6 bases, leaving 11 bases not matched to a gene. The CDR3 length is 16 residues. Bulk tumor genomic DNA, 450 to 600 ng per sample, was the template. Surgery yielded several widely spaced biopsies per primary tumor. Before undergoing curative surgery, patients had newly diagnosed non-small cell lung cancer that was untreated. TCR beta CDR3 was amplified by multiplex PCR using 32 V and 13 J primers. TCRdb re-analysed the multiplex PCR reads in MiXCR, keeping a single row per CDR3 protein. The repertoire consists of approximately 9,500 distinct CDR3 sequences, with around a quarter occurring once and the leading ten covering roughly a quarter.

This receptor was taken from a woman in her fifties or sixties with non-small cell lung cancer. V gene TRBV6-2 or TRBV6-3 combines with J gene TRBJ1-5; 10 bases fit TRBD1. Sequenced material: lung tumor tissue. CDR3 region: CASRDMDRGWSQPQHF. DNA for the CDR3: TGTGCCAGCAGGGATATGGACAGGGGGTGGTCTCAGCCCCAGCATTTT.